This T cell receptor (beta chain) is from a study of shared clonotypes between healthy human individuals. Genomic DNA belonging to each subset was distributed in equal measure over several immunoSEQ plates. The repertoire was sequenced with immunoSEQ multiplex PCR; TCRdb's copy has only in-frame clones and lacks some. The sample includes fewer than 1.4 million clones, roughly 74% seen only once; the top ten take around 0.61%. Germline V lookup: CDR1 LGHNA, CDR2 YNFKEQ. The V end lost 0 bases, the J end lost 5 bases, and 14 bases lay between the germline ends. The CDR3 extends over 15 amino acids. Recent vaccinations or acute infections were absent in the healthy HIV-negative adult donors.

Sample: memory CD4+ T cells from PBMCs. Subset given: CD45RA-negative fraction. This clonotype originated in a young man in good health. Some clones in this sample may be carry-over from other donors' samples. The chain uses TRBV4-2 and TRBJ2-7; D might be TRBD1 or TRBD2, each matching 5 bases. The CDR3 DNA reads TGTGCCAGCAGCCAAGATGGGGGAGAGTGGGACGAGCAGTACTTC. As protein: CASSQDGGEWDEQYF.